This T cell receptor beta chain is drawn from a study of blood T cell dynamics during melanoma immunotherapy. Study results and caveats: Immune-effector CD8+ cells best matched cell-free DNA CDR3 sequences and were most clonal.

This clone was recorded only once. What it binds is not known. The length of the CDR3 is 16 residues. The V segment lost 3 bases and the J segment 0 bases; nucleotides outside the gene matches: 4. Germline V gene lookup returns CDR1 SGHDT and CDR2 YYEEEE. Each sorted CD8+ T cell subset had its entire DNA loaded. Using immunoSEQ multiplex PCR, the repertoire was profiled, and TCRdb retains in-frame clones only, with some absent. This repertoire shows a few thousand clones, approximately 92% found once; its top ten account for 0.5% to 0.6%. Stated time point: pre-treatment baseline. Sampling occurred pretreatment (T0) and at week 3 (W3), after cycle one of checkpoint blockade.

V and J are TRBV5-6 and TRBJ2-7, with 12 bases matching TRBD2. Source: effector memory CD8+ T cells from blood, taken from a patient treated with checkpoint blockade. The source is a human donor with melanoma. The CDR3 DNA reads TGTGCCAGCAGCTCCAGGACTAGCGGGATCTCCTACGAGCAGTACTTC. The encoded protein is CASSSRTSGISYEQYF.